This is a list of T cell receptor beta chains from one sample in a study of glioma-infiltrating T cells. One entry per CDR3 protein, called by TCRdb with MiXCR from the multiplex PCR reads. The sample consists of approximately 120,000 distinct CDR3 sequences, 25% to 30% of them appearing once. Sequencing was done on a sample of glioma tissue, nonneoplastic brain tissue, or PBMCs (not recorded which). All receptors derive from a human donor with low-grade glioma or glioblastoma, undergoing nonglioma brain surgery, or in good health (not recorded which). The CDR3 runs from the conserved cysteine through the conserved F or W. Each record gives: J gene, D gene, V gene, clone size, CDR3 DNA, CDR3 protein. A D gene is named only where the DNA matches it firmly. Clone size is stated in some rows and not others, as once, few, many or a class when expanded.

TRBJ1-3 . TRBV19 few TGTGCCAGTATGGGGCAGGGTCAACTCTCTGGAAACACCATATATTTT CASMGQGQLSGNTIYF
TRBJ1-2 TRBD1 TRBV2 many TGTGCCAGCAGTGAAGACGAATTCGGGACAGAAAAGTTC CASSEDEFGTEKF
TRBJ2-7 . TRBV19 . TGTGCCAGTAGTCGTACCTTAAGCTACGAGCAGTACTTC CASSRTLSYEQYF
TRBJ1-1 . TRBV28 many TGTGCCAGCAGTCAAATCAGGGAGAACACTGAAGCTTTCTTT CASSQIRENTEAFF
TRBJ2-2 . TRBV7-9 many TGTGCCAGCAGCTTAGTTAGGGGGAACACCGGGGAGCTGTTTTTT CASSLVRGNTGELFF
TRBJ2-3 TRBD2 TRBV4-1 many TGCGCCAGCAGCCCCTACGGGGCGGGGGGGGGAGATACGCAGTATTTT CASSPYGAGGGDTQYF
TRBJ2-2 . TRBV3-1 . TGTGCCAGCACGCTTACCGGGGAGCTGTTTTTT CASTLTGELFF
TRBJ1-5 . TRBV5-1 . TGCGCCAGCAGCCCCCTAGGGACAAGGGGACAGCCCCAGCATTTT CASSPLGTRGQPQHF
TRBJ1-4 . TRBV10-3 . TGTGCCATGCCGACGCTGCGGATGGAGGCAACTAATGAAAAACTGTTTTTT CAMPTLRMEATNEKLFF
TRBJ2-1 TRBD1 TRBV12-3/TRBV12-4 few TGTGCCAGCAGCTCTCCGGGACAGGGGCGCGATGAGCAGTTCTTC CASSSPGQGRDEQFF
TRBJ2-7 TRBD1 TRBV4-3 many TGCGCCAGCAGCCAAGGACTATCCGGGACAGGGCGTTACGAGCAGTACTTC CASSQGLSGTGRYEQYF
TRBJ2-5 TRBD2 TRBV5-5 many TGTGCCAGCAGCCCCGGGACTAGCCCTGATCAAGAGACCCAGTACTTC CASSPGTSPDQETQYF
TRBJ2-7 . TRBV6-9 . TGTGCCAGCAGTTACGGACTTGCCTACGAGCATTACTTC CASSYGLAYEHYF
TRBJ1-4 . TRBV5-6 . TGTGCCAGCAGCCTCCTAACAGCCAGCCTTAATGAAAAACTGTTTTTT CASSLLTASLNEKLFF
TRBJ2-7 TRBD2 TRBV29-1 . TGCAGAGTTCTCCCGACTAGCGGGAGGCACTACGAGCAGTACTTC CRVLPTSGRHYEQYF
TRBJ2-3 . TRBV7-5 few . CISVPEAIAEGTHTDTQYF
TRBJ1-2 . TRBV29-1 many TGCAGCGACGCCAGGGGAGACAACTATGGCTACACCTTC CSDARGDNYGYTF
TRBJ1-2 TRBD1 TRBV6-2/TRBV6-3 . TGTGCCAGCAGTCTGACAGGGCACTATGGCTACTTCTTC CASSLTGHYGYFF
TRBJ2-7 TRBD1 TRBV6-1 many TGTGCCAGCAGCAGGGGACAGCTCTACGAGCAGTACTTC CASSRGQLYEQYF
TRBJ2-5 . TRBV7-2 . TGTGCCAGCAGCTTTACGCAGGGCTCAGAGACCCAGTACTTC CASSFTQGSETQYF
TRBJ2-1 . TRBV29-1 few TGCAGCGTTGAAGGCGGGGCCCACAATGAGCAGTTCTTC CSVEGGAHNEQFF
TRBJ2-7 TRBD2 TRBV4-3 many TGCGCCAGCAGCCACATGACTAGCGGGAGCTACGAGCAGTACTTC CASSHMTSGSYEQYF
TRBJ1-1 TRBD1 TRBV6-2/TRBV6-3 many TGTGCCAGCAGCAGCAGGCAGGGGGGCGAAGCTTTCTTT CASSSRQGGEAFF
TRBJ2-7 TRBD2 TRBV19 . TGTGCCAGTAGGCGGGGGTCCTACGAGCAGTACTTC CASRRGSYEQYF
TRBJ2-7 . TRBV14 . TGTGCCAGCAGCCCGTACATGGGCTCCTACAAGCAGTACTTC CASSPYMGSYKQYF
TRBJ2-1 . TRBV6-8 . TGTGCCAGCAGTTTCTCGGATATCAAGTTCTTC CASSFSDIKFF
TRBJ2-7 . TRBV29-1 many TGCAGCGTTCCACCGAACTCCTACGAGCAGTACTTC CSVPPNSYEQYF
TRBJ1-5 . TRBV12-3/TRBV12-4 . TGTGCCAGCAGTTCTCGGCGGGGGCGCAATCAGCCCCAGCATTTT CASSSRRGRNQPQHF